Listed below are T cell receptor beta chains from one sample, sequenced in a study of control samples from healthy donors and cancer patients. The method was immunoSEQ multiplex PCR; TCRdb's version includes in-frame clones alone and lacks a portion of them. The table records roughly 20,000 clones, under 90% of them present only once. The source material was PBMCs. The receptors come from a man between 60 and 75 years old with colorectal cancer. CDR3s include the opening cysteine and the closing phenylalanine or tryptophan. The D gene is left open where the match is weak. The listing skips clone size in some rows; elsewhere it reads once, few, many or a size class.

>TRBV5-6|TRBJ2-2|-|few
TGTGCCAGCAGCTTGGTGTTGGGAGGTACCGGGGAGCTGTTTTTT
CASSLVLGGTGELFF
>TRBV29-1|TRBJ1-2|-|medium-sized
TGCAGCGTAACATCGGACCTCCGGACAGGCTACACCTTC
CSVTSDLRTGYTF
>TRBV29-1|TRBJ1-2|-|-
TGCAGCGTTGAAGGGTACTATGGCTACACCTTC
CSVEGYYGYTF
>TRBV19|TRBJ1-3|TRBD1|once
TGTGCCAGTTCAGTTGCGACAGGGACCGGAAACACCATATATTTT
CASSVATGTGNTIYF
>TRBV27|TRBJ2-3|TRBD2|once
TGTCGAGCGGGGTTCACAGATACGCAGTATTTT
CRAGFTDTQYF
>TRBV9|TRBJ2-3|TRBD2|-
TGTGCCAGCAGCTTGACTAGCGGGGGGGCCCTAGATACGCAGTATTTT
CASSLTSGGALDTQYF
>TRBV7-2|TRBJ2-1|TRBD2|few
TGTGCCAGCACCCCGGGGCTAGCGGGGTACAATGAGCAGTTCTTC
CASTPGLAGYNEQFF
>TRBV7-2|TRBJ1-3|TRBD1|-
TGTGCCAGCAGCCCCAGGACAGGGAAGTCTGGAAACACCATATATTTT
CASSPRTGKSGNTIYF
>TRBV5-5|TRBJ1-1|-|-
TGTGCCAGCAGTTTGACAGCGAACACTGAAGCTTTCTTT
CASSLTANTEAFF
>TRBV7-9|TRBJ2-5|-|-
TGTGCCAGCAGCCAGGGGGGCCTCTCCTCCAGGACCCAGTACTTC
CASSQGGLSSRTQYF
>TRBV9|TRBJ2-3|-|-
TGTGCCAGCAGCCTGAGCACAGATACGCAGTATTTT
CASSLSTDTQYF
>TRBV3-1/TRBV3-2|TRBJ2-1|TRBD2|-
TGTGCCAGCAGCCAAGAGACTAGCGGCCGTCGGGAGCAGTTCTTC
CASSQETSGRREQFF
>TRBV24-1|TRBJ1-2|TRBD1|-
TGTGCCACCAGTGACCCGACAGGGGGCGATGGCTACACCTTC
CATSDPTGGDGYTF
>TRBV7-2|TRBJ2-1|-|few
TGTGCCAGCAGCTTCGACAGTGGGACCTACAATGAGCAGTTCTTC
CASSFDSGTYNEQFF
>TRBV28|TRBJ2-5|-|-
TGTGCCAGCAGGCTTACGAGGGATGAAGAGACCCAGTACTTC
CASRLTRDEETQYF